The rows below give T cell receptor beta chains drawn from one sample of a study of blood T cell repertoires in COVID-19. Libraries were prepared by immunoSEQ multiplex PCR; TCRdb keeps only in-frame clonotypes and omits some of them. Of about 130,000 clones listed, about four fifths are singletons. Sequenced sample: peripheral blood. The source is a woman aged 80 or over with acute or convalescent COVID-19. Both conserved end residues are part of each CDR3. The order of the fields is V gene, clone size, J gene, D gene, CDR3 protein, CDR3 DNA. A D gene is named only where the DNA matches it firmly. Clone sizes are given selectively: once, few, many, or a class where the clone is expanded.

>TRBV5-1|.|TRBJ2-1|.
CASSLGHLMGLHNEQFF
TGCGCCAGCAGCTTAGGACACCTAATGGGGTTACACAATGAGCAGTTCTTC
>TRBV5-1|.|TRBJ2-3|TRBD2
CASSSPAGGQGTDTQYF
TGCGCCAGCAGCTCTCCGGCGGGGGGGCAAGGCACAGATACGCAGTATTTT
>TRBV6-5|.|TRBJ1-1|.
CASREPRGVTEAFF
TGTGCCAGCAGAGAGCCCCGGGGGGTCACTGAAGCTTTCTTT
>TRBV27|.|TRBJ1-1|.
CASSPRTLNTEAFF
TGTGCCAGCAGTCCGAGGACACTGAACACTGAAGCTTTCTTT
>TRBV14|.|TRBJ2-2|.
CASSLMNTGELFF
TGTGCCAGCAGCCTAATGAACACCGGGGAGCTGTTTTTT
>TRBV18|.|TRBJ1-2|.
CASSTAASTYGYTF
TGTGCCAGCTCTACAGCTGCCAGCACCTATGGCTACACCTTC
>TRBV19|.|TRBJ1-1|.
CAPTEGYTEAFF
TGTGCCCCCACCGAGGGTTACACTGAAGCTTTCTTT
>TRBV9|.|TRBJ2-5|TRBD2
CASSVELAGGAETQYF
TGTGCCAGCAGCGTAGAGCTAGCGGGGGGGGCAGAGACCCAGTACTTC
>TRBV19|.|TRBJ1-5|TRBD1
CASSTPGQAYQPQHF
TGTGCCAGTAGTACACCGGGACAGGCCTATCAGCCCCAGCATTTT
>TRBV11-2|.|TRBJ1-1|TRBD1
CASSFTGGAGTEAFF
TGTGCCAGCAGCTTCACAGGGGGCGCGGGCACTGAAGCTTTCTTT
>TRBV7-3|few|TRBJ1-1|.
CASSLTGGTEAFF
TGTGCCAGCAGCTTAACGGGGGGCACTGAAGCTTTCTTT
>TRBV3-1/TRBV3-2|.|TRBJ1-2|.
CASDQAGSYTF
TGTGCCAGCGATCAAGCGGGAAGCTACACCTTC
>TRBV7-3|.|TRBJ2-1|TRBD1
CASSPDRDSYNEQFF
TGTGCCAGCAGCCCGGACAGGGACTCCTACAATGAGCAGTTCTTC
>TRBV7-9|.|TRBJ2-7|TRBD1
CASSPTGSSYEQYF
TGTGCCAGCAGCCCGACAGGGAGCTCCTACGAGCAGTACTTC
>TRBV5-1|.|TRBJ1-1|.
CASSLSGTRNTEAFF
TGCGCCAGCAGCTTGTCCGGGACACGAAACACTGAAGCTTTCTTT
>TRBV7-9|.|TRBJ1-5|.
CASSFGQGGNQPQHF
TGTGCCAGCAGCTTCGGCCAGGGCGGCAATCAGCCCCAGCATTTT
>TRBV29-1|.|TRBJ1-5|.
CSVRQENKPQHF
TGCAGCGTAAGACAGGAGAATAAGCCCCAGCATTTT
>TRBV30|.|TRBJ1-6|TRBD1
CAWSYAGGNSPLHF
TGTGCCTGGAGTTATGCAGGGGGAAATTCACCCCTCCACTTT
>TRBV5-1|.|TRBJ2-1|.
CASSNKNEQFF
TGCGCCAGCAGCAACAAGAATGAGCAGTTCTTC
>TRBV3-1/TRBV3-2|.|TRBJ2-5|.
CASSQGMRSTETQYF
TGTGCCAGCAGCCAAGGAATGAGGAGTACCGAGACCCAGTACTTC
>TRBV5-6|few|TRBJ2-2|.
CASGFEVGELFF
TGTGCCAGCGGTTTTGAGGTCGGGGAGCTGTTTTTT
>TRBV4-1|.|TRBJ2-1|TRBD2
CASSRLAGGPAGNEQFF
TGCGCCAGCAGTCGACTAGCGGGGGGACCGGCCGGCAATGAGCAGTTCTTC
>TRBV3-1/TRBV3-2|.|TRBJ2-7|.
CASSQEGTGGRQYF
TGTGCCAGCAGCCAAGAAGGAACTGGGGGGAGGCAGTACTTC
>TRBV3-1/TRBV3-2|.|TRBJ2-1|TRBD1
CASSPGQGKGSYNEQFF
TGTGCCAGCAGCCCTGGACAGGGCAAGGGATCCTACAATGAGCAGTTCTTC
>TRBV5-1|.|TRBJ1-1|.
CASSLRGDTEAFF
TGCGCCAGCAGCTTGCGGGGGGACACTGAAGCTTTCTTT
>TRBV7-2|.|TRBJ2-1|TRBD2
CASSKSTSGINEQFF
TGTGCCAGCAGCAAGTCGACTAGCGGGATCAATGAGCAGTTCTTC
>TRBV18|.|TRBJ2-1|TRBD2
CASPPTSGGGSYNEQFF
TGTGCCAGTCCACCGACAAGCGGGGGGGGGTCCTACAATGAGCAGTTCTTC
>TRBV18|.|TRBJ2-2|TRBD2
CASSPPTSGGNTGELFF
TGTGCCAGCTCCCCCCCGACTAGCGGGGGGAACACCGGGGAGCTGTTTTTT
>TRBV7-9|few|TRBJ1-2|.
CASTFPRGYTF
TGTGCCAGCACCTTCCCCCGTGGCTACACCTTC
>TRBV18|.|TRBJ1-1|TRBD1
CASSPPGVGQGGTEAFF
TGTGCCAGCTCACCACCGGGGGTAGGGCAGGGGGGCACTGAAGCTTTCTTT
>TRBV2|.|TRBJ2-1|TRBD1
CASSILGTGANEQFF
TGTGCCAGCAGTATACTCGGGACAGGGGCCAATGAGCAGTTCTTC
>TRBV5-1|.|TRBJ1-2|.
CASSQGQNYGYTF
TGCGCCAGCAGCCAGGGACAAAACTATGGCTACACCTTC
>TRBV19|.|TRBJ2-2|.
CASSVTGRNTGELFF
TGTGCCAGTAGTGTTACAGGGCGAAACACCGGGGAGCTGTTTTTT
>TRBV10-3|.|TRBJ1-1|.
CAISEWDAGSVDTEAFF
TGTGCCATCAGTGAGTGGGATGCGGGATCGGTGGACACTGAAGCTTTCTTT
>TRBV4-1|.|TRBJ1-6|TRBD1
CASSQDGTGARSPLHF
TGCGCCAGCAGCCAGGACGGGACAGGGGCCCGATCACCCCTCCACTTT
>TRBV7-3|.|TRBJ1-6|TRBD1
CASSSGTGDSPLHF
TGTGCCAGCAGCTCCGGGACAGGAGATTCACCCCTCCACTTT
>TRBV7-9|.|TRBJ2-7|TRBD1
CASSPRKPGQGAHEQYF
TGTGCCAGCAGCCCCAGGAAGCCGGGACAGGGGGCCCACGAGCAGTACTTC
>TRBV5-1|once|TRBJ1-6|TRBD1
CASSLDRGTYNSPLHF
TGCGCCAGCAGCCTTGACAGGGGGACCTATAATTCACCCCTCCACTTT
>TRBV12-3/TRBV12-4|.|TRBJ1-1|.
CASRRQADEAFF
TGTGCCAGCAGACGACAGGCCGATGAAGCTTTCTTT
>TRBV18|.|TRBJ2-7|TRBD1
CASSLGRQGSYEQYF
TGTGCCAGCTCACTGGGGAGACAGGGCTCCTACGAGCAGTACTTC
>TRBV2|.|TRBJ1-2|.
CASRKLQGSNYGYTF
TGTGCCAGCAGGAAATTACAGGGATCGAACTATGGCTACACCTTC
>TRBV21-1|.|TRBJ1-1|.
CASSKARGGTEAFF
TGTGCCAGCAGCAAGGCGAGGGGGGGCACTGAAGCTTTCTTT
>TRBV7-9|once|TRBJ1-5|TRBD1
CASSLVGGGNQPQHF
TGTGCCAGCAGCTTAGTAGGGGGCGGCAATCAGCCCCAGCATTTT
>TRBV15|few|TRBJ1-4|.
CATSRGGGNEKLFF
TGTGCCACCAGCAGGGGCGGAGGTAATGAAAAACTGTTTTTT
>TRBV6-6|.|TRBJ1-5|.
CASSYGTTRPQHF
TGTGCCAGCAGTTACGGAACTACCCGGCCCCAGCATTTT
>TRBV5-1|.|TRBJ1-6|TRBD1
CASSSMTGGESPLHF
TGCGCCAGCAGCTCGATGACAGGGGGTGAGTCACCCCTCCACTTT
>TRBV2|.|TRBJ1-2|.
CASTGRGGYTF
TGTGCCAGCACCGGGAGGGGCGGCTACACCTTC
>TRBV5-4|.|TRBJ2-5|TRBD1
CASSLGWTGGGLETQYF
TGTGCCAGCAGCTTGGGGTGGACAGGGGGCGGTTTGGAGACCCAGTACTTC
>TRBV5-4|.|TRBJ1-2|TRBD1
CASSPGQEYGYTF
TGTGCCAGCAGCCCCGGACAGGAATATGGCTACACCTTC
>TRBV7-2|.|TRBJ2-7|.
CASSLEARNEQYF
TGTGCCAGCAGCTTAGAGGCCAGGAACGAGCAGTACTTC
>TRBV5-1|.|TRBJ1-1|.
CASSPGVWEGAEAFF
TGCGCCAGCAGCCCGGGGGTATGGGAGGGCGCTGAAGCTTTCTTT
>TRBV5-1|.|TRBJ2-7|.
CASSRESGPSSYEQYF
TGCGCCAGCAGCCGAGAAAGCGGGCCTTCCTCCTACGAGCAGTACTTC
>TRBV20-1|.|TRBJ1-6|TRBD1
CSASPVAGQGPSYNSPLHF
TGCAGTGCTAGTCCTGTAGCGGGACAGGGGCCCTCCTATAATTCACCCCTCCACTTT
>TRBV7-2|.|TRBJ1-3|.
CASSLSAGRSGNTIYF
TGTGCCAGCAGCTTATCCGCAGGGCGCTCTGGAAACACCATATATTTT
>TRBV7-8|.|TRBJ1-2|.
CASSLNRDDGYTF
TGTGCCAGCAGCTTAAACAGGGACGATGGCTACACCTTC